The sequence of this TCR beta chain was determined in a study of blood T cell repertoires in COVID-19. In the study overall: From T cells, B-cell-depleted T cells, or PBMCs came the material, which was cDNA or gDNA.

V was clipped by 5 bases and J by 6 bases; unmatched bases: 1. This CDR3 is built from 11 residues. The germline V gene encodes CDR1 SQVTM and CDR2 ANQGSEA. The assay was immunoSEQ multiplex PCR, and TCRdb's table has in-frame clones only and misses some. The sample includes about 150,000 clones, 87% seen only once; the top ten take 5.5% to 7.5%. The clonotype was recovered from a man aged 80 or over with acute or convalescent COVID-19. The chain has TRBV29-1 and TRBJ2-4; 7 nucleotides line up with TRBD1. Sequenced: peripheral blood. The CDR3 region has the DNA TGCAGCGTTACAGGGGCAAACATTCAGTACTTC. Its translation: CSVTGANIQYF.